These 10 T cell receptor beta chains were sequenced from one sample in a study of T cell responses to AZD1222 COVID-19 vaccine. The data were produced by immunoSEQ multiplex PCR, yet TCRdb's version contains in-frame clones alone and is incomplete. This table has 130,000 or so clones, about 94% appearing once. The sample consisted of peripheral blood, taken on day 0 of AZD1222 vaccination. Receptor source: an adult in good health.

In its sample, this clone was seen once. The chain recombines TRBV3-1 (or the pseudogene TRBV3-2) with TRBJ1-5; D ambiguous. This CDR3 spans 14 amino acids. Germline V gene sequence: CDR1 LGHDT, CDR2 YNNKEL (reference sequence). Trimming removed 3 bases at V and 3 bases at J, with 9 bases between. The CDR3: CASSHLGSNQPQHF. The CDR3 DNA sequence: TGTGCCAGCAGCCATCTGGGTTCCAATCAGCCCCAGCATTTT.

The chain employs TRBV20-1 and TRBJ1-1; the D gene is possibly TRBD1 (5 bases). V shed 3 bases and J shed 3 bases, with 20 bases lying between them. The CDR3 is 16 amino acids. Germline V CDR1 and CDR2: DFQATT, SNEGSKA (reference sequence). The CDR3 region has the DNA TGCAGTGCTAGTCGTCCCGGGGCAGGGATGGACACTGAAGCTTTCTTT. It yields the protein CSASRPGAGMDTEAFF.

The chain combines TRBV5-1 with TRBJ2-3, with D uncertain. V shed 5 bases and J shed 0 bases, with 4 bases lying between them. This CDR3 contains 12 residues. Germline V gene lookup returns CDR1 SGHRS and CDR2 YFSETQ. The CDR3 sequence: CASSRSTDTQYF. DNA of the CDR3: TGCGCCAGCAGTAGAAGCACAGATACGCAGTATTTT.

The CDR3 loop is CASSVEGRPNSPLHF. In nucleotides, the CDR3 is TGTGCCAGCAGCGTAGAGGGCAGACCAAATTCACCCCTCCACTTT. V gene TRBV9 combines with J gene TRBJ1-6; D is uncertain. The germline gives CDR1 SGDLS, CDR2 YYNGEE. The CDR3 totals 15 residues. With 0 bases removed from V and 7 bases from J, the gap between germline ends came to 11 bases.

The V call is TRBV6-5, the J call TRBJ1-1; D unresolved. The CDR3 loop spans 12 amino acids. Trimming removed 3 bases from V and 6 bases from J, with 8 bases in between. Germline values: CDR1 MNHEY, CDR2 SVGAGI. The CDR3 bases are TGTGCCAGCAGTTATACGGGTGCTGAAGCTTTCTTT. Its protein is CASSYTGAEAFF.

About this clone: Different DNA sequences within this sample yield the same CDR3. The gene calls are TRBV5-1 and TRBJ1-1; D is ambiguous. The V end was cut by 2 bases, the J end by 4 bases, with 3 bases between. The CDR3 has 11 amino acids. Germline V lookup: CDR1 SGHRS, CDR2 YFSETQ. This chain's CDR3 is CASSFGTEAFF. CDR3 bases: TGCGCCAGCAGCTTTGGCACTGAAGCTTTCTTT.

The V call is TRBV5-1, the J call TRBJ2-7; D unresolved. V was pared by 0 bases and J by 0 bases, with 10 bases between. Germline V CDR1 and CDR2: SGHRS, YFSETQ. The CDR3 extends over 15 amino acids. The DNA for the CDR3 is TGCGCCAGCAGCTTGGACCCACAGAGCTCCTACGAGCAGTACTTC. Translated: CASSLDPQSSYEQYF.

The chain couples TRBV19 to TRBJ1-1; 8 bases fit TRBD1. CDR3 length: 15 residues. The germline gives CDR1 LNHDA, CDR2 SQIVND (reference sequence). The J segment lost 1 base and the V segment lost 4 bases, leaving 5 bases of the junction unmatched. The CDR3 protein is CASSTGTGRNTEAFF. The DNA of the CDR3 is TGTGCCAGTAGTACTGGGACAGGAAGGAACACTGAAGCTTTCTTT. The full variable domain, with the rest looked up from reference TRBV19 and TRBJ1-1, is DGGITQSPKYLFRKEGQNVTLSCEQNLNHDAMYWYRQDPGQGLRLIYYSQIVNDFQKGDIAEGYSVSREKKESFPLTVTSAQKNPTAFYLCASSTGTGRNTEAFFGQGTRLTVV.

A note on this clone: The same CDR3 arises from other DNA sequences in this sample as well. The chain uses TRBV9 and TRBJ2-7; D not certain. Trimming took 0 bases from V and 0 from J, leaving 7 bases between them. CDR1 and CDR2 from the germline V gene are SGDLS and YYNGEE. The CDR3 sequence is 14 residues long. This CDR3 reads CASSVDGSSYEQYF. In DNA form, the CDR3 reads TGTGCCAGCAGCGTAGATGGCAGCTCCTACGAGCAGTACTTC.

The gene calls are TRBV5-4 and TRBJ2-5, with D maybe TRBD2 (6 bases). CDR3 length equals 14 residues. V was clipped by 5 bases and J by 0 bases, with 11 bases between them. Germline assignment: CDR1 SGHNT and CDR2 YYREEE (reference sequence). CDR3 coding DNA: TGTGCCAGCAGTCCCGGGAGCAACCAAGAGACCCAGTACTTC. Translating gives CASSPGSNQETQYF.